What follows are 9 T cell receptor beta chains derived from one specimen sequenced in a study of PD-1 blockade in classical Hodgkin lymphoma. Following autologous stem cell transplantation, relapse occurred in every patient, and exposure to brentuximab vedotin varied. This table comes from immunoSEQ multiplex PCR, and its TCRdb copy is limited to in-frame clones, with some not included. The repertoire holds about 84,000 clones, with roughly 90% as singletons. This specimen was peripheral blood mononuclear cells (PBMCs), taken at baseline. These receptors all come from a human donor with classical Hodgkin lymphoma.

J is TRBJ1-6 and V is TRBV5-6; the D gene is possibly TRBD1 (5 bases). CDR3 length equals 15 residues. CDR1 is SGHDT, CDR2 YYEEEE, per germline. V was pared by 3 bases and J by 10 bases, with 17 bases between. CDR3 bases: TGTGCCAGCAGCTACGGGACTCGGGGAACCTCACCCCTCCACTTT. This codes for CASSYGTRGTSPLHF.

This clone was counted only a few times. CDR3 sequence (DNA): TGCGCCAGCAGGAGGGACCCGCGTGGCACCGGGGAGCTGTTTTTT. Protein product: CASRRDPRGTGELFF. The genes are TRBV10-1 and TRBJ2-2, with D perhaps matching TRBD1 or TRBD2 (5 bases each). The CDR3 has 15 residues. The germline V gene encodes CDR1 WNHNN and CDR2 SYGVQD (reference sequence). Deletions cut 6 bases from V and 4 bases from J, with 15 bases between.

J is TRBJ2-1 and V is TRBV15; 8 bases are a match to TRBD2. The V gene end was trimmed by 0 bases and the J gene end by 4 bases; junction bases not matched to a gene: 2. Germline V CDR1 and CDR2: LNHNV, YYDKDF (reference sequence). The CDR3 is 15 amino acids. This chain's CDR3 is CATSRDTSGYNEQFF. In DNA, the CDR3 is TGTGCCACCAGCAGAGACACTAGCGGTTACAATGAGCAGTTCTTC.

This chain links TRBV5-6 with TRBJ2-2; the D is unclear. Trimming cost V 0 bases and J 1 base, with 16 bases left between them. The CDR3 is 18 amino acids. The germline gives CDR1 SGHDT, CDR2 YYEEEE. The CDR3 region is CASSLVGFTSVNTGELFF. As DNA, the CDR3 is TGTGCCAGCAGCTTGGTCGGGTTTACCTCCGTGAACACCGGGGAGCTGTTTTTT.

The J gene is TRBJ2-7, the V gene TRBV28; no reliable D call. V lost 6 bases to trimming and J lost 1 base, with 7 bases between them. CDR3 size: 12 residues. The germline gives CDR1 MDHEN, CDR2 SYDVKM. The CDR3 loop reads CASSLQSYEQYF. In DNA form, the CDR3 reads TGTGCCAGCAGCTTACAATCCTACGAGCAGTACTTC.

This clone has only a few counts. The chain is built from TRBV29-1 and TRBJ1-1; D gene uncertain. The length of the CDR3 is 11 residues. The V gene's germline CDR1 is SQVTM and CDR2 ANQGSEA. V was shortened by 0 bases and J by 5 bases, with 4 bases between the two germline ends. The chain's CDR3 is CSVEEGTEAFF. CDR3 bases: TGCAGCGTTGAAGAGGGGACTGAAGCTTTCTTT.

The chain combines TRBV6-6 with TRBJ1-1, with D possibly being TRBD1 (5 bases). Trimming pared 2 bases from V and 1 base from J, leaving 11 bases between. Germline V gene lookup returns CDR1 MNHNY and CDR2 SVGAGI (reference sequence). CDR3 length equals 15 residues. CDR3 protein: CASSYLGGSNTEAFF. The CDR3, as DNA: TGTGCCAGCAGTTACCTGGGGGGGTCGAACACTGAAGCTTTCTTT.

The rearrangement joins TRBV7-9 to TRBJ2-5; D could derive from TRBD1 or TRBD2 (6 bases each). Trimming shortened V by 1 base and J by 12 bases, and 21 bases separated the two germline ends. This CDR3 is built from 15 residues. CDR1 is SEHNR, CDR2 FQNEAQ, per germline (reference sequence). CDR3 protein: CASSLVSRGEEEEYF. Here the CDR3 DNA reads TGTGCCAGCAGCTTAGTGTCTAGGGGGGAGGAAGAGGAGTACTTC. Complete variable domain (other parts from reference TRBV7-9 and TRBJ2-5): DTGVSQNPRHKITKRGQNVTFRCDPISEHNRLYWYRQTLGQGPEFLTYFQNEAQLEKSRLLSDRFSAERPKGSFSTLEIQRTEQGDSAMYLCASSLVSRGEEEEYFGPGTRLLVL.

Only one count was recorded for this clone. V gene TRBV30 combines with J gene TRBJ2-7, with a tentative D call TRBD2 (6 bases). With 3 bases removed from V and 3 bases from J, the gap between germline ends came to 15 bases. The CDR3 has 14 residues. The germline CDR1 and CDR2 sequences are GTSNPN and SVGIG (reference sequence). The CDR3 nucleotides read TGTGCCTGGAGCGGGCCGGGAGCGAGCTACGAGCAGTACTTC. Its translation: CAWSGPGASYEQYF.